The 10 T cell receptor beta chains given below trace back to one sample, sequenced in a study of regulatory T cells. Their antigen targets remain unknown. The primer mix had 52 TRBV and 13 TRBJ primers. Method: immunoSEQ multiplex PCR; TCRdb's copy keeps in-frame clones and lacks some. This sample has some 30,000 clones; over 90% occur once, and the top ten carry 0.8% to 1%. The study, taken as a whole, reports: Hydrophobic residues at CDR3 positions 6 and 7 were enriched in conventional CD4+ T cells of CD3G-deficient patients.

Material: conventional CD4+ T cells sorted from blood. These receptors all come from a child under 10 years old with CD3G deficiency.

The chain links TRBV27 to TRBJ1-5; D perhaps matches TRBD1 (5 bases). This CDR3 spans 15 amino acids. In germline, CDR1 is MNHEY, CDR2 SMNVEV (reference sequence). CDR3 residues: CADCRVKVCNQPQHF. DNA for the CDR3: TGTGCTGATTGCAGGGTGAAGGTTTGCAATCAGCCCCAGCATTTT.

The chain links TRBV7-9 to TRBJ1-3; D is undetermined. CDR1 is SEHNR and CDR2 is FQNEAQ in the germline V gene (reference sequence). Deletions cut 3 bases from V and 2 bases from J, with 8 bases between. The CDR3 consists of 14 residues. The CDR3 DNA reads TGTGCCAGCAGCTTGGGGTTTGCTGGAAACACCATATATTTT. It codes for CASSLGFAGNTIYF.

The V call is TRBV7-9, the J call TRBJ2-1, with 10 bases matching TRBD2. The CDR3 contains 16 residues. The germline gives CDR1 SEHNR, CDR2 FQNEAQ (reference sequence). V lost 5 bases and J lost 9; bases outside the gene matches: 13. For the CDR3, the DNA is TGTGCCAGCAGCCCGAGGACTAGCGGACTCCGGGGTGAGCAGTTCTTC. It encodes CASSPRTSGLRGEQFF.

V usage is TRBV6-6 and J usage is TRBJ1-2; D is unresolved. Germline V CDR1 and CDR2: MNHNY, SVGAGI (reference sequence). V lost 6 bases, J lost 8 bases, and 16 bases lay in between. The CDR3 is 13 residues long. For the CDR3, the DNA is TGTGCCAGCAGCCCCCGGCAGGACCTGGGCTACACCTTC. This gives the protein CASSPRQDLGYTF.

This clone is medium-sized. The rearrangement uses TRBV28 and TRBJ2-7; 12 nucleotides align to TRBD2. V lost 4 bases and J lost 6; bases outside the gene matches: 7. CDR1 and CDR2 from the germline V gene are MDHEN and SYDVKM. CDR3 length equals 15 residues. The CDR3 loop is CASSSPTSGRGEQYF. DNA of the CDR3: TGTGCCAGCAGTTCCCCGACTAGCGGGAGAGGCGAGCAGTACTTC.

V gene TRBV6-1 combines with J gene TRBJ2-3, with D unclear. The CDR3 length is 13 residues. Trimming took 7 bases from V and 2 from J, leaving 10 bases between them. Germline assignment: CDR1 MNHNS and CDR2 SASEGT. This CDR3 is CASTRSDTDTQYF. The CDR3, as DNA: TGTGCCAGCACGAGGAGTGACACAGATACGCAGTATTTT.

The DNA of the CDR3 is TGTGCCAGCAGTTTATTGTCGAACACTGAAGCTTTCTTT. It yields the protein CASSLLSNTEAFF. The chain recombines TRBV28 with TRBJ1-1, with no clear D. The V gene's germline CDR1 is MDHEN and CDR2 SYDVKM. V was shortened by 1 base and J by 1 base, with 4 bases between the two germline ends. This CDR3 spans 13 amino acids.

The chain couples TRBV6-1 to TRBJ2-7; D unresolved. From germline, CDR1 is MNHNS and CDR2 SASEGT. Trimming took off 6 bases at V and 3 bases at J, with 12 bases between the two ends. The length of the CDR3 is 13 residues. CDR3 residues: CASRFDIRYEQYF. CDR3 nucleotide sequence: TGTGCCAGCAGATTTGACATCCGCTACGAGCAGTACTTC.

The CDR3 loop reads CASSPRLAGGLNTGELFF. For the CDR3, the DNA is TGTGCCAGCAGTCCTCGACTAGCGGGAGGCCTAAACACCGGGGAGCTGTTTTTT. J is TRBJ2-2 and V is TRBV7-8; 13 nucleotides match TRBD2. CDR1 and CDR2 (germline): SGHVS, FQNEAQ. The CDR3 runs 18 residues. With 6 bases clipped from V and 2 bases from J, the junction kept 9 bases outside the gene matches. Full variable domain (outside the CDR3, taken from reference TRBV7-8 and TRBJ2-2): GAGVSQSPRYKVAKRGQDVALRCDPISGHVSLFWYQQALGQGPEFLTYFQNEAQLDKSGLPSDRFFAERPEGSVSTLKIQRTQQEDSAVYLCASSPRLAGGLNTGELFFGEGSRLTVL.

This chain joins TRBV19 and TRBJ1-1; D uncertain. Looked up from germline, CDR1 is LNHDA and CDR2 is SQIVND (reference sequence). The V end lost 2 bases, the J end lost 3 bases, and 7 bases lay between the germline ends. The CDR3 spans 13 residues. As DNA, the CDR3 is TGTGCCAGTAGTATACAGGCTGACACTGAAGCTTTCTTT. This encodes CASSIQADTEAFF. Combining the CDR3 with reference TRBV19 and TRBJ1-1 gives the whole variable domain DGGITQSPKYLFRKEGQNVTLSCEQNLNHDAMYWYRQDPGQGLRLIYYSQIVNDFQKGDIAEGYSVSREKKESFPLTVTSAQKNPTAFYLCASSIQADTEAFFGQGTRLTVV.